This passage covers 2 T cell receptor beta chains from one sample sequenced in a study of T cell responses to AZD1222 COVID-19 vaccine. Here immunoSEQ multiplex PCR was the method, and the copy in TCRdb shows in-frame clones only, minus some. This sample yields roughly 120,000 clones, of which 75% to 90% are seen a single time; under 3% belongs to the top ten. The material sequenced was peripheral blood, taken 28 days after the second AZD1222 dose. Receptors were obtained from an adult who received the AZD1222 COVID-19 vaccine.

The chain recombines TRBV19 with TRBJ1-2; D is perhaps TRBD1 (5 bases). The V end lost 6 bases, the J end lost 2 bases, and 13 bases lay between the germline ends. There are 14 residues in the CDR3. Germline-derived CDR1 and CDR2 are LNHDA and SQIVND (reference sequence). CDR3 loop: CASSPWTPNYGYTF. The CDR3 region has the DNA TGTGCCAGTAGCCCATGGACACCGAACTATGGCTACACCTTC.

The chain couples TRBV7-9 to TRBJ2-7, with D possibly called TRBD1 or TRBD2 (5 bases each). The CDR3 length is 12 residues. Germline CDR1 and CDR2: SEHNR and FQNEAQ (reference sequence). V gave up 3 bases and J gave up 7 bases, with 10 bases separating them. This chain's CDR3 is CASSFGAREQYF. CDR3 in DNA: TGTGCCAGCAGCTTCGGGGCACGGGAGCAGTACTTC.